This is a list of T cell receptor beta chains from one sample in a study of cytomegalovirus exposure and HLA in healthy donors. Libraries were prepared by immunoSEQ multiplex PCR; TCRdb keeps only in-frame clonotypes and omits some of them. Seen here are approximately 96,000 clones, approximately 79% observed once, and the top ten hold approximately 1.8%. Sequencing used PBMCs. The receptors derive from a male donor in good health and CMV-seronegative. Both conserved end residues are part of each CDR3.

j_call: TRBJ2-5; v_call: TRBV28; cdr3_aa: CASSRDRGQEAQYF
j_call: TRBJ2-2; v_call: TRBV28; cdr3_aa: CASSSQLILGGAGELFF
j_call: TRBJ2-7; v_call: TRBV11-2; cdr3_aa: CASSLWRYEQYF
j_call: TRBJ2-7; v_call: TRBV5-1; cdr3_aa: CASSSPITSGRGSHEQYF
j_call: TRBJ1-2; v_call: TRBV28; cdr3_aa: CASTRGVYGYTF
j_call: TRBJ2-7; v_call: TRBV28; cdr3_aa: CASSTPGTVTYEQYF
j_call: TRBJ2-1; v_call: TRBV14; cdr3_aa: CASSQGVVAGVGSSYNEQFF
j_call: TRBJ2-7; v_call: TRBV7-2; cdr3_aa: CASSAMTGSYEQYF
j_call: .; v_call: TRBV9; cdr3_aa: CASSVAWLAASYEQYF
j_call: TRBJ2-3; v_call: TRBV7-6; cdr3_aa: CASSLGTGGSTDTQYF
j_call: TRBJ2-3; v_call: TRBV1; cdr3_aa: CTSSQECLLAGDTDTQYF
j_call: TRBJ2-7; v_call: TRBV14; cdr3_aa: CASSQGLASEEQYF
j_call: TRBJ2-6; v_call: TRBV21-1; cdr3_aa: CASSKFTPGQSSGANVLTF
j_call: TRBJ1-1; v_call: TRBV2; cdr3_aa: CARDRGNTEAFF
j_call: TRBJ2-7; v_call: TRBV6-6; cdr3_aa: CASSLLGGSGYEQYF
j_call: TRBJ1-4; v_call: TRBV9; cdr3_aa: CASSVGQQTEKLFF
j_call: TRBJ1-5; v_call: TRBV28; cdr3_aa: CASSLLGGKGPQHF
j_call: TRBJ1-2; v_call: TRBV6-1; cdr3_aa: CASIGIMRVGGYTF
j_call: TRBJ1-5; v_call: TRBV15; cdr3_aa: CATSRDTTGDQPQHF
j_call: TRBJ2-5; v_call: TRBV11-2; cdr3_aa: CASSLATGGRETQYF
j_call: .; v_call: TRBV6-1; cdr3_aa: CASSGFLPGASGTLYEQYF
j_call: TRBJ2-1; v_call: TRBV4-2; cdr3_aa: CASSQDSFNEQFF
j_call: TRBJ2-1; v_call: TRBV29-1; cdr3_aa: CSVEARAGGDEQFF
j_call: TRBJ2-3; v_call: TRBV28; cdr3_aa: CASLRRKDSTDTQYF
j_call: TRBJ1-2; v_call: TRBV6-1; cdr3_aa: CASSSFREGIYGYTF
j_call: TRBJ2-7; v_call: TRBV6-5; cdr3_aa: CASSRQGRGSYEQYF
j_call: TRBJ1-5; v_call: TRBV5-6; cdr3_aa: CASSWDRVNQPQHF
j_call: TRBJ2-2; v_call: TRBV7-8; cdr3_aa: CASSPVTPNTGELFF
j_call: TRBJ1-1; v_call: TRBV30; cdr3_aa: CAFTDRNLEAFF
j_call: TRBJ1-5; v_call: TRBV6-5; cdr3_aa: CASSYSQGWQPQHF
j_call: TRBJ1-6; v_call: TRBV18; cdr3_aa: CASSPHRVQDSPLHF
j_call: TRBJ2-5; v_call: TRBV29-1; cdr3_aa: CSVGRGLGGQETQYF
j_call: TRBJ2-7; v_call: TRBV9; cdr3_aa: CASSARDSLPYEQYF
j_call: TRBJ1-2; v_call: TRBV5-6; cdr3_aa: CASSLYQGRGYTF
j_call: TRBJ1-5; v_call: TRBV2; cdr3_aa: CASTFDRGGQPQHF
j_call: TRBJ1-2; v_call: TRBV4-1; cdr3_aa: CASSHPPGQSYGYTF
j_call: TRBJ1-2; v_call: TRBV18; cdr3_aa: CASSQGDGYGYTF
j_call: TRBJ2-3; v_call: TRBV6-1; cdr3_aa: CASTEGSQGSDTQYF
j_call: TRBJ2-7; v_call: TRBV2; cdr3_aa: CASTWATGKISYEQYF
j_call: TRBJ1-1; v_call: TRBV7-9; cdr3_aa: CASSLVSVGGTEAFF
j_call: .; v_call: TRBV29-1; cdr3_aa: CSVEGSSYEQYF
j_call: TRBJ2-2; v_call: TRBV5-1; cdr3_aa: CASSLYQGAMGELFF
j_call: TRBJ2-2; v_call: TRBV5-1; cdr3_aa: CASSLGLGRTGELFF
j_call: TRBJ1-5; v_call: TRBV7-2; cdr3_aa: CASSLDYDRYQPQHF
j_call: TRBJ2-6; v_call: TRBV28; cdr3_aa: CASRALGTGPPGANVLTF